This T cell receptor beta chain was captured by sequencing in a study of CD8 T cells in ankylosing spondylitis. The CDR3 is made up of 13 amino acids. The ends lost 6 bases at V and 4 bases at J; junction bases unmatched: 5. Germline V gene lookup returns CDR1 MDHEN and CDR2 SYDVKM. This clonotype was seen repeatedly, ten times or more. Antigen specificity is unknown. General observations from the study: Earlier reports found some motif variants in synovial fluid and blood in reactive arthritis. Within peripheral blood, clones linked to disease were CD8+ and relatively rare. The clones that were linked to disease were reported to be significantly enriched in matched synovial fluid samples from ankylosing spondylitis patients. Ankylosing spondylitis blood appeared to carry a characteristic TCR beta motif of eight or nine highly homologous variants.

Libraries of TCR beta came from quantitative 5'-RACE with molecular barcodes. TCRdb re-analysed the 5' RACE reads in MiXCR, keeping a single row per CDR3 protein. The table records 500,000 to 650,000 distinct CDR3 sequences, about 5.4% of them present only once. This sequence joins TRBV28 and TRBJ1-2, with 7 positions matching TRBD1. This clonotype was sampled from a male donor with ankylosing spondylitis. Sequencing used blood, either unsorted or a sorted T cell fraction (not recorded which). CDR3 in amino acids: CASSRTGVYGYTF. CDR3 DNA sequence: TGTGCCAGCAGCCGGACAGGAGTCTATGGCTACACCTTC.